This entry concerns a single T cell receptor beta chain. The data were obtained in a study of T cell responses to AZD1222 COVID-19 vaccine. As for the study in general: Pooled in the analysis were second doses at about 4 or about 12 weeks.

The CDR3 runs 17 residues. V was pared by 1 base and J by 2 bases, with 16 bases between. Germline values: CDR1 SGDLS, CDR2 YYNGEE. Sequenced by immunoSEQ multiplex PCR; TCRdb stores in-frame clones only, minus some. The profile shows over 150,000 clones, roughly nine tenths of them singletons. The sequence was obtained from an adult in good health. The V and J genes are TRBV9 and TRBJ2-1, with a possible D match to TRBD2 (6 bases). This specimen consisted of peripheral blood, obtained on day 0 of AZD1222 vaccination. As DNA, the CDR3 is TGTGCCAGCAGCGTATGGCGGGACCTATCTCCCTACAATGAGCAGTTCTTC. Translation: CASSVWRDLSPYNEQFF.